Below, one TCR beta chain is given with its context. What it binds is unknown. The treatment is: approximately 9-day PBMC culture with coronavirus spike peptide pools or control peptides (ViraFEST assay). Antigen-specific T cells were expanded with peptide pools by ViraFEST, and TCRs were then sequenced. IL-2 (roughly 10 IU/ml) and peptide pools (about 9.4 ug/ml) were added to cultures of 1.5 million to 2 million PBMCs per well. The entry originates in a study of vaccination and CD4 T cells after COVID-19. Background on the study: Every culture used as a control got a CEFX pool, an HIV-1 Nef pool, or no peptide.

Per the germline V gene, CDR1 is DFQATT and CDR2 is SNEGSKA (reference sequence). V was clipped by 1 base and J by 2 bases, with 12 bases between them. This CDR3 has 14 amino acids. The Oncomine TCR Beta short-read assay generated sequence data from the DNA of cultured CD4+ T cells. TCRdb used MiXCR to reprocess the PCR reads, holding one entry per CDR3 protein. The table includes some 10,000 distinct CDR3 sequences, roughly 77% detected once. Study results and limitations: Convalescent patients studied were relatively few, and early post-infection timepoints were absent.

This receptor was identified in a human donor who had recovered from COVID-19. The sequenced sample consisted of CD4+ T cells from blood, cultured in vitro. The rearrangement links TRBV20-1 to TRBJ2-7; D gene uncertain. This chain's CDR3 is CSARAGLGTYEQYF. CDR3 nucleotides: TGCAGTGCTAGAGCGGGTCTGGGCACCTACGAGCAGTACTTC.